This entry describes one T cell receptor beta chain. This sample was included in a study of CD8 T cells in Susac syndrome. Overall study: Patients with Susac syndrome were therapy-naive, taking corticosteroids, with some also receiving intravenous immunoglobulin, or taking intravenous immunoglobulin alone at the time their blood was drawn.

An amount of RNA that ranged from about 0.45 to 1 ug was reverse transcribed with random hexamers. One entry per CDR3 protein, called by TCRdb with MiXCR from the immunoSEQ multiplex PCR reads. The sample has roughly 180,000 distinct CDR3 sequences; roughly 94% are singletons. Deletions cut 6 bases from V and 4 bases from J, with 13 bases between. Germline CDR1 is DFQATT and CDR2 is SNEGSKA (reference sequence). This CDR3 region has 13 residues. The origin of this receptor is a human donor with Susac syndrome. This sequence joins TRBV20-1 and TRBJ1-5; unclear D gene. The material sequenced was CD4+ T cells from PBMCs. The CDR3 loop is CSARRTENQPQHF. CDR3 coding DNA: TGCAGTGCCAGGAGAACAGAGAATCAGCCCCAGCATTTT.